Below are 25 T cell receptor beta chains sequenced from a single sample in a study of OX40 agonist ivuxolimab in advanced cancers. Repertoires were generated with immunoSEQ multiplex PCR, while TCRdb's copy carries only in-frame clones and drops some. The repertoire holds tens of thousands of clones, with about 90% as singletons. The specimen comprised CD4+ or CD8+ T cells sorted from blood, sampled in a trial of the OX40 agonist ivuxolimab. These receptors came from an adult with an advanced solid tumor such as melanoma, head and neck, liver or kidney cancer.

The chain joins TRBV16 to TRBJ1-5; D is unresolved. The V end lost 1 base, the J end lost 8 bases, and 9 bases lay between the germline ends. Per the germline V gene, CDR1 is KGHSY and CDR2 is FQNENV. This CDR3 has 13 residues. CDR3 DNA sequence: TGTGCCAGCAGCCAATTACATGGAGAGCCCCAGCATTTT. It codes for CASSQLHGEPQHF.

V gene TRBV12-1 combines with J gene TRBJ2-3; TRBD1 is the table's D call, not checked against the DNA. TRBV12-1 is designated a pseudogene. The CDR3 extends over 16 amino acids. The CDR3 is CASSSRQGIKWDTQYF. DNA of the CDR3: TGTGCCAGCAGCTCCAGACAGGGCATCAAGTGGGATACGCAGTATTTT.

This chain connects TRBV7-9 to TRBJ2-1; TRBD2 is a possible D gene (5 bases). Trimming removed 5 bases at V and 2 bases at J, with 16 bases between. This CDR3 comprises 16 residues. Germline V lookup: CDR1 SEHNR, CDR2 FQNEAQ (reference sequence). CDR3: CASSLWTGETYNEQFF. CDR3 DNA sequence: TGTGCCAGCAGCCTTTGGACTGGGGAGACCTACAATGAGCAGTTCTTC.

In DNA, the CDR3 is TGCGCCAGCAGCCTGGGACAGGGCCCTAATGAAAAACTGTTTTTT. This sequence encodes CASSLGQGPNEKLFF. The V gene is TRBV5-1, the J gene TRBJ1-4, with TRBD1 matching 9 bases. V lost 4 bases to trimming and J lost 3 bases; unmatched junction nucleotides: 4. CDR3 size: 15 residues. Germline CDR1 SGHRS, CDR2 YFSETQ.

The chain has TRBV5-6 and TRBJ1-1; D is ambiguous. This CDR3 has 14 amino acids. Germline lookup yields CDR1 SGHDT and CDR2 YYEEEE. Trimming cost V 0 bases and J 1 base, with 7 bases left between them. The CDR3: CASSLVQKNTEAFF. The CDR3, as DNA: TGTGCCAGCAGCTTGGTACAGAAGAACACTGAAGCTTTCTTT.

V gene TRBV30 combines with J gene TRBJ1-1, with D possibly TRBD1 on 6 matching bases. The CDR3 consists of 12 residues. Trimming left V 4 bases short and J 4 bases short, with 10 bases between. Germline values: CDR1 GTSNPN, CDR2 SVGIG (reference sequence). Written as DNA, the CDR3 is TGTGCCTGGACCCCAGGGGCCACTGAAGCTTTCTTT. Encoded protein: CAWTPGATEAFF.

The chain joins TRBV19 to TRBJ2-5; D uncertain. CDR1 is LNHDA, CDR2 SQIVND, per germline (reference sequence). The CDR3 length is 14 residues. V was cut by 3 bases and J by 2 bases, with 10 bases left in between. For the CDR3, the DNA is TGTGCCAGTAGTATTCGGGTGAAACAAGAGACCCAGTACTTC. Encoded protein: CASSIRVKQETQYF.

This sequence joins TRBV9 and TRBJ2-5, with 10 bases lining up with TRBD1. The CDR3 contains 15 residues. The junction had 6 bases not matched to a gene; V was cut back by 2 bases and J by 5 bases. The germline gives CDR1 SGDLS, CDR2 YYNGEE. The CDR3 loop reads CASSVSGTGVETQYF. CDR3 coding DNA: TGTGCCAGCAGCGTTTCCGGGACAGGGGTGGAGACCCAGTACTTC.

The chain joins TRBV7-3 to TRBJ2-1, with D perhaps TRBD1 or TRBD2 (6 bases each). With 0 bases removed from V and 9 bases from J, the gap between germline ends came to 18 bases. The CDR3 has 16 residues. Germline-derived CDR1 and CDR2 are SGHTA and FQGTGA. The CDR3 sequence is CASSLTRGDGSFEQFF. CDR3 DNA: TGTGCCAGCAGCTTAACTAGGGGGGACGGAAGTTTTGAGCAGTTCTTC.

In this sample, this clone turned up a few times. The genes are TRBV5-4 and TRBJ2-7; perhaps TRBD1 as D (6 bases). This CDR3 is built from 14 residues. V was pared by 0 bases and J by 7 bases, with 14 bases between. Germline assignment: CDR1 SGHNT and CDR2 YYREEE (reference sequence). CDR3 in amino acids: CASSLGGPRVEQYF. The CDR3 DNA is TGTGCCAGCAGCTTGGGGGGGCCTCGGGTGGAGCAGTACTTC. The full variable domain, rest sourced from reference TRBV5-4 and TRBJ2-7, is ETGVTQSPTHLIKTRGQQVTLRCSSQSGHNTVSWYQQALGQGPQFIFQYYREEENGRGNFPPRFSGLQFPNYSSELNVNALELDDSALYLCASSLGGPRVEQYFGPGTRLTVT.

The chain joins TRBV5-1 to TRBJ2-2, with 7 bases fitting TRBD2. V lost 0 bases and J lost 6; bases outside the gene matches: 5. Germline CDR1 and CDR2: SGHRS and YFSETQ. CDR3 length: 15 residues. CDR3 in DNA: TGCGCCAGCAGCTTGGCCGGCGGGGGACCCGGGGAGCTGTTTTTT. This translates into CASSLAGGGPGELFF.

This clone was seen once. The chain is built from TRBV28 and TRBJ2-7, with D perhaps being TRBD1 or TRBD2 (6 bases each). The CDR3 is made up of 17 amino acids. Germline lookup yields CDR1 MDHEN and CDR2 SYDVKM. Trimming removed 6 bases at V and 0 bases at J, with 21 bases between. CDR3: CASRTRGYRDNSYEQYF. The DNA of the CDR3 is TGTGCCAGCAGAACCCGGGGGTACCGGGACAACTCCTACGAGCAGTACTTC.

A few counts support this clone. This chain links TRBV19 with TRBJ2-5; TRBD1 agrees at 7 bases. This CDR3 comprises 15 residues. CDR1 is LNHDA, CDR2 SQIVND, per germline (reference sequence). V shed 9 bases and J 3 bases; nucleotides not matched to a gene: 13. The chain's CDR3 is CARIWDRKIEETQYF. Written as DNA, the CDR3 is TGTGCCAGGATTTGGGACAGAAAAATTGAAGAGACCCAGTACTTC. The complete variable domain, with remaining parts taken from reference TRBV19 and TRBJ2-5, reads DGGITQSPKYLFRKEGQNVTLSCEQNLNHDAMYWYRQDPGQGLRLIYYSQIVNDFQKGDIAEGYSVSREKKESFPLTVTSAQKNPTAFYLCARIWDRKIEETQYFGPGTRLLVL.

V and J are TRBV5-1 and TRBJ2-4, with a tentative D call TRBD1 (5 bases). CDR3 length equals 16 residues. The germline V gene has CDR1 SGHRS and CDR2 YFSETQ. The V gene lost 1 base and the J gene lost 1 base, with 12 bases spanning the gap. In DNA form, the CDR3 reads TGCGCCAGCAGCTTGATGACAGCCGAGGCCAAAAACATTCAGTACTTC. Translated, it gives CASSLMTAEAKNIQYF.

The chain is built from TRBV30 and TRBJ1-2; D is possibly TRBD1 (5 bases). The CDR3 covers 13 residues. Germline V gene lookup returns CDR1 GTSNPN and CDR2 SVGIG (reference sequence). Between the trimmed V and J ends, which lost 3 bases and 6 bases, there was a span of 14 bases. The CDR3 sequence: CAWSPGTSNGYTF. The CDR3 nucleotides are TGTGCCTGGAGCCCTGGGACGAGTAATGGCTACACCTTC.

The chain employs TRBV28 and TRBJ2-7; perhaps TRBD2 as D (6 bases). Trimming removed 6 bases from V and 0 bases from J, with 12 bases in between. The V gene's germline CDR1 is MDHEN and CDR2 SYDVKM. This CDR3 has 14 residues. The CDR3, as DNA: TGTGCCAGCAGATTTAGCGGTAGCTCCTACGAGCAGTACTTC. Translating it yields CASRFSGSSYEQYF. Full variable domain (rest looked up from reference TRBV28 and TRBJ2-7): DVKVTQSSRYLVKRTGEKVFLECVQDMDHENMFWYRQDPGLGLRLIYFSYDVKMKEKGDIPEGYSVSREKKERFSLILESASTNQTSMYLCASRFSGSSYEQYFGPGTRLTVT.

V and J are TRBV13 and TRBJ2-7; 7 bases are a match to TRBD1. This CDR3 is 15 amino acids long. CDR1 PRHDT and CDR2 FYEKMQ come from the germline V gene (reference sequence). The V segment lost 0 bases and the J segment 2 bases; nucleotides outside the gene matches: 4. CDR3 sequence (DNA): TGTGCCAGCAGCTTAGGGCCAGGGGGACCCTACGAGCAGTACTTC. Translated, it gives CASSLGPGGPYEQYF.

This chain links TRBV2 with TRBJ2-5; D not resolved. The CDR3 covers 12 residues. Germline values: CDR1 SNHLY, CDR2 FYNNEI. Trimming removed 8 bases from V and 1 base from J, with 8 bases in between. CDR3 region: CASARLQETQYF. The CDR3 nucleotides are TGTGCCAGCGCCCGCCTCCAAGAGACCCAGTACTTC.

The CDR3 reads CASSQEHGGVYEQYF. The CDR3 DNA follows: TGTGCCAGCAGCCAAGAGCACGGGGGGGTCTACGAGCAGTACTTC. This chain connects TRBV4-2 to TRBJ2-7, with 8 bases that match TRBD2. CDR1 and CDR2 (germline): LGHNA, YNFKEQ. Trimming removed 0 bases from V and 3 bases from J; junction bases left unmatched: 4. This CDR3 contains 15 residues.

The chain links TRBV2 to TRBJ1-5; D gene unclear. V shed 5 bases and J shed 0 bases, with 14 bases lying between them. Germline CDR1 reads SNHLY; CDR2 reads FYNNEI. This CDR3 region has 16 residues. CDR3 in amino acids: CASSLEGTYSNQPQHF. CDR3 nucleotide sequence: TGTGCCAGCAGTCTTGAAGGAACGTATAGCAATCAGCCCCAGCATTTT.

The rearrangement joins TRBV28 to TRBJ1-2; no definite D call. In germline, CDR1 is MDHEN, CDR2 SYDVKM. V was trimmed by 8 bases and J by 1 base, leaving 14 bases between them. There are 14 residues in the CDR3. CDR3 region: CASLGYRNNYGYTF. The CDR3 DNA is TGTGCCAGCCTTGGATACCGTAATAACTATGGCTACACCTTC.

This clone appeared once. This CDR3 is CASSYSNRGLTEAFF. The CDR3 nucleotides are TGTGCCAGCAGTTACTCGAACAGGGGACTTACTGAAGCTTTCTTT. The chain uses TRBV6-5 and TRBJ1-1, with 7 bases fitting TRBD1. Per germline, CDR1 MNHEY and CDR2 SVGAGI. This CDR3 region has 15 residues. Trimming removed 0 bases from V and 5 bases from J; junction bases left unmatched: 6.

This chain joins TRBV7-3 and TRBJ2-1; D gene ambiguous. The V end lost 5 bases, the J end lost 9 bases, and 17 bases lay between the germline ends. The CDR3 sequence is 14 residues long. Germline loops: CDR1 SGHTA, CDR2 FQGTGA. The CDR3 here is CASSPSWQSSEQFF. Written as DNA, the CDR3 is TGTGCCAGCAGCCCGTCGTGGCAGTCAAGTGAGCAGTTCTTC.

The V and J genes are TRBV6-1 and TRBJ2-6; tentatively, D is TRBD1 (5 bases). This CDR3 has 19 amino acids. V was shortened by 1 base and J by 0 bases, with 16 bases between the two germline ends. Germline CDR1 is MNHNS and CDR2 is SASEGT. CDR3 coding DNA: TGTGCCAGCAGTGAAGTCTGGGGCCTATGGGACTCTGGGGCCAACGTCCTGACTTTC. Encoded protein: CASSEVWGLWDSGANVLTF.

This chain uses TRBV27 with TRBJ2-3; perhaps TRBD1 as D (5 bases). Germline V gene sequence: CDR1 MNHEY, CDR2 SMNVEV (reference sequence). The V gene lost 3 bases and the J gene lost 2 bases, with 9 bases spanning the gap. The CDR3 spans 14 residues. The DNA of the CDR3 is TGTGCCAGCAGTTTGGGGCACGCCACAGATACGCAGTATTTT. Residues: CASSLGHATDTQYF.